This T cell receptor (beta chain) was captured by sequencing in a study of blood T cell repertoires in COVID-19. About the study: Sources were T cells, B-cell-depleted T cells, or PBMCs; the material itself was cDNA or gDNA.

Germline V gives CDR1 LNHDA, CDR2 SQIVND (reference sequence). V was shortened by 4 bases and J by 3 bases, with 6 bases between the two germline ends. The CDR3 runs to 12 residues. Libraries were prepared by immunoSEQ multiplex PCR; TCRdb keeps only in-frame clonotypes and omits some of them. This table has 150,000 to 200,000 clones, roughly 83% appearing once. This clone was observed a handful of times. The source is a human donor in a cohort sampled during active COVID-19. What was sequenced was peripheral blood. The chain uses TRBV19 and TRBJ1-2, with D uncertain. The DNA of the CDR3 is TGTGCCAGTAGTACCCGGGACTATGGCTACACCTTC. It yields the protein CASSTRDYGYTF.